The 28 T cell receptor beta chains reported below all come from one sample, sequenced in a study of OX40 agonist ivuxolimab in advanced cancers. Assay used: immunoSEQ multiplex PCR; TCRdb lists only in-frame clones, some missing. The sample holds approximately 66,000 clones, around 85% seen once. The material was CD4+ or CD8+ T cells sorted from blood, obtained in a trial of the OX40 agonist ivuxolimab. The source is an adult with an advanced solid tumor such as melanoma, head and neck, liver or kidney cancer.

This clone has only a few counts. The chain uses TRBV6-5 and TRBJ2-7, with 7 positions matching TRBD1. V lost 5 bases to trimming and J lost 8 bases; unmatched junction nucleotides: 15. The CDR3 is 15 amino acids. CDR1 and CDR2 from the germline V gene are MNHEY and SVGAGI. The CDR3 DNA reads as TGTGCCAGCAGTCGATCCGGGACAGAATTTTGGAAGCAGTACTTC. The encoded protein is CASSRSGTEFWKQYF.

V and J are TRBV25-1 and TRBJ2-3, with 13 bases matching TRBD2. Per germline, CDR1 MGHDK and CDR2 SYGVNS. This CDR3 contains 16 residues. The trim removed 6 bases at V and 5 bases at J, leaving 8 bases unmatched. The CDR3 sequence is CASSRTSGGRQDTQYF. As DNA, the CDR3 is TGTGCCAGCAGCCGGACTAGCGGGGGACGCCAAGATACGCAGTATTTT. Based on the CDR3 plus reference TRBV25-1 and TRBJ2-3, the full variable domain is EADIYQTPRYLVIGTGKKITLECSQTMGHDKMYWYQQDPGMELHLIHYSYGVNSTEKGDLSSESTVSRIRTEHFPLTLESARPSHTSQYLCASSRTSGGRQDTQYFGPGTRLTVL.

J is TRBJ2-7 and V is TRBV5-1; 7 bases line up with TRBD1. V shed 0 bases, J shed 6 bases, and the junction held 3 bases outside the gene matches. CDR3 size: 13 residues. Germline assignment: CDR1 SGHRS and CDR2 YFSETQ. This CDR3 reads CASSLGGGGEQYF. CDR3 coding DNA: TGCGCCAGCAGCTTGGGAGGGGGCGGCGAGCAGTACTTC.

The chain carries TRBV7-2 and TRBJ1-3, with D unresolved. Trimming shortened V by 2 bases and J by 0 bases, and 8 bases separated the two germline ends. Germline loops: CDR1 SGHTA, CDR2 FQGNSA. The CDR3 has 15 amino acids. The CDR3 reads CASSLLPISGNTIYF. CDR3 sequence (DNA): TGTGCCAGCAGCTTATTACCGATCTCTGGAAACACCATATATTTT.

The rearrangement joins TRBV10-3 to TRBJ1-5; D possibly corresponds to TRBD1 (5 bases). The CDR3 consists of 13 residues. CDR1 ENHRY and CDR2 SYGVKD come from the germline V gene. Deletions cut 10 bases from V and 0 bases from J, with 10 bases between. The CDR3 nucleotides read TGTGCCACTATGGACAATAGCAATCAGCCCCAGCATTTT. Translating gives CATMDNSNQPQHF.

The genes are TRBV2 and TRBJ1-5; 7 bases agree with TRBD1. Germline values: CDR1 SNHLY, CDR2 FYNNEI. The length of the CDR3 is 13 residues. V lost 8 bases, J lost 6 bases, and 7 bases stayed unmatched. DNA for the CDR3: TGTGCCAGCGACGACAGGGAAGGTCAGCCCCAGCATTTT. This gives the protein CASDDREGQPQHF.

This clone was seen a handful of times. In nucleotides, the CDR3 is TGTGCCAGCAGTGACCAGACCGATGAGCAGTTCTTC. Its protein product is CASSDQTDEQFF. The J gene is TRBJ2-1, the V gene TRBV2; D is unresolved. The germline gives CDR1 SNHLY, CDR2 FYNNEI. The CDR3 runs to 12 residues. The V end was cut by 3 bases, the J end by 8 bases, with 8 bases between.

This sequence joins TRBV7-2 and TRBJ2-2, with 7 bases matching TRBD1. With V trimmed by 1 base and J by 4 bases, 3 bases remained unmatched. There are 15 residues in the CDR3. Germline CDR1 SGHTA, CDR2 FQGNSA. The CDR3 sequence is CASSLGDSGTGELFF. In DNA, the CDR3 is TGTGCCAGCAGCTTAGGGGACAGTGGCACCGGGGAGCTGTTTTTT. The full variable domain, its missing parts supplied by reference TRBV7-2 and TRBJ2-2, is GAGVSQSPSNKVTEKGKDVELRCDPISGHTALYWYRQSLGQGLEFLIYFQGNSAPDKSGLPSDRFSAERTGGSVSTLTIQRTQQEDSAVYLCASSLGDSGTGELFFGEGSRLTVL.

The chain joins TRBV11-2 to TRBJ1-4; D is unclear. CDR3 length: 14 amino acids. CDR1 SGHAT and CDR2 FQNNGV come from the germline V gene. The V end lost 3 bases, the J end lost 4 bases, and 9 bases lay between the germline ends. CDR3 sequence: CASSFRADNEKLFF. As DNA, the CDR3 is TGTGCCAGCAGCTTTAGGGCCGATAATGAAAAACTGTTTTTT.

The rearrangement links TRBV30 to TRBJ1-1, with 9 bases identical to TRBD1. The CDR3 runs to 13 residues. Germline assignment: CDR1 GTSNPN and CDR2 SVGIG (reference sequence). With 2 bases clipped from V and 10 bases from J, the junction kept 8 bases outside the gene matches. CDR3 sequence reads: CAWSTIQGARAFF. CDR3 DNA: TGTGCCTGGAGTACGATACAGGGGGCAAGAGCTTTCTTT.

The J gene is TRBJ2-6, the V gene TRBV5-3; TRBD1 agrees at 10 bases. TRBV5-3 is annotated as an ORF whose role is uncertain. CDR3 length: 18 residues. Trimming took 4 bases from V and 0 from J; bases not matched to a gene: 7. CDR3: CARSARQGASSGANVLTF. DNA of the CDR3: TGTGCCAGAAGCGCCCGACAGGGGGCCTCCTCTGGGGCCAACGTCCTGACTTTC.

The rearrangement links TRBV4-2 to TRBJ2-3; TRBD2 is a possible D gene (6 bases). The CDR3 contains 13 residues. From germline, CDR1 is LGHNA and CDR2 YNFKEQ. V was shortened by 0 bases and J by 6 bases, with 7 bases between the two germline ends. The CDR3 region has the DNA TGTGCCAGCAGCCAAGATCGGGGGGATACGCAGTATTTT. Amino acids: CASSQDRGDTQYF.

The sample holds one count of this clone. The rearrangement links TRBV5-1 to TRBJ2-5; 7 positions agree with TRBD1. The germline CDR1 and CDR2 sequences are SGHRS and YFSETQ. The CDR3 is 15 residues long. The trim removed 0 bases at V and 5 bases at J, leaving 7 bases unmatched. CDR3 DNA: TGCGCCAGCAGCTTGGGCCCAGGGGGAGACGAGACCCAGTACTTC. Its translation: CASSLGPGGDETQYF.

The chain couples TRBV10-3 to TRBJ2-3, with 11 nucleotides matching TRBD2. This CDR3 is built from 16 residues. Germline trimming cut 6 bases from V and 6 bases from J; bases unmatched to any gene: 11. Germline CDR1 is ENHRY and CDR2 is SYGVKD. CDR3 bases: TGTGCCATCAGCCTACAGGGTAGCGGGGGGGCGGATACGCAGTATTTT. As protein: CAISLQGSGGADTQYF.

V is TRBV14 and J is TRBJ1-2, with D unresolved. V was cut by 1 base and J by 14 bases, with 14 bases left in between. CDR3 length: 12 residues. The V gene's germline CDR1 is SGHDN and CDR2 FVKESK. The CDR3 protein is CASSQASQAWTF. In DNA form, the CDR3 reads TGTGCCAGCAGCCAAGCCTCTCAGGCGTGGACCTTC.

The rearrangement joins TRBV7-2 to TRBJ2-2; unclear D gene. Trimming shortened V by 2 bases and J by 6 bases, and 13 bases separated the two germline ends. Germline V gene sequence: CDR1 SGHTA, CDR2 FQGNSA. This CDR3 spans 15 amino acids. This CDR3 reads CASSLYLTRAGELFF. CDR3 coding DNA: TGTGCCAGCAGCTTATATCTTACCCGGGCCGGGGAGCTGTTTTTT.

The CDR3 DNA is TGTGCCATCAGTCCCTCAGGGGGCACTGAAGCTTTCTTT. Its protein is CAISPSGGTEAFF. J is TRBJ1-1 and V is TRBV10-3; 7 bases map to TRBD1. This CDR3 is 13 amino acids long. The germline CDR1 and CDR2 sequences are ENHRY and SYGVKD. Trimming at V came to 5 bases and at J to 4 bases, leaving 4 bases not matched to a gene.

This sequence joins TRBV6-5 and TRBJ1-1, with D perhaps matching TRBD1 (6 bases). Germline V gives CDR1 MNHEY, CDR2 SVGAGI. This CDR3 is 13 amino acids long. V dropped 5 bases and J dropped 5 bases, with 12 bases sitting between them. The CDR3 DNA is TGTGCCAGCAGTGAACAGGGAAAAACTGAAGCTTTCTTT. Its translation: CASSEQGKTEAFF.

The chain is built from TRBV6-5 and TRBJ1-1; 8 positions match TRBD1. CDR1 MNHEY and CDR2 SVGAGI come from the germline V gene. J gave up 7 bases and V 3 bases, and 4 bases lay outside the gene matches. The CDR3 totals 13 residues. In DNA, the CDR3 is TGTGCCAGCAGTTATGGGACAGGACTTGAAGCTTTCTTT. Translating it yields CASSYGTGLEAFF.

This clone was counted only a few times. The genes are TRBV4-2 and TRBJ1-6, with D possibly TRBD1 on 5 matching bases. The CDR3 loop spans 15 amino acids. Trimming left V 3 bases short and J 5 bases short, with 11 bases between. Germline-derived CDR1 and CDR2 are LGHNA and YNFKEQ. CDR3 nucleotide sequence: TGTGCCAGCAGCCAGGCAGGGAAGGATAATTCACCCCTCCACTTT. It yields the protein CASSQAGKDNSPLHF.

CDR3 protein: CASADASSFSYNEQFF. CDR3 coding DNA: TGTGCCAGTGCCGACGCGTCCTCTTTCTCCTACAATGAGCAGTTCTTC. The chain joins TRBV7-2 to TRBJ2-1, with unresolved D. There are 16 residues in the CDR3. V was trimmed by 9 bases and J by 0 bases, leaving 18 bases between them. The germline gives CDR1 SGHTA, CDR2 FQGNSA. The variable domain in full, completed from reference TRBV7-2 and TRBJ2-1, reads GAGVSQSPSNKVTEKGKDVELRCDPISGHTALYWYRQSLGQGLEFLIYFQGNSAPDKSGLPSDRFSAERTGGSVSTLTIQRTQQEDSAVYLCASADASSFSYNEQFFGPGTRLTVL.

This clone showed up just once. This chain joins TRBV5-1 and TRBJ1-3, with unresolved D. V was trimmed by 4 bases and J by 4 bases, leaving 6 bases between them. CDR3 size: 12 residues. Germline values: CDR1 SGHRS, CDR2 YFSETQ. In DNA, the CDR3 is TGCGCCAGCAGCCCAGAAGGAAACACCATATATTTT. Encoded protein: CASSPEGNTIYF.

This clone is a singleton in its sample. The chain recombines TRBV5-5 with TRBJ2-7, with 8 bases fitting TRBD1. The CDR3 is 14 residues long. V was clipped by 0 bases and J by 5 bases; unmatched bases: 4. Germline CDR1 is SGHKS and CDR2 is YYEKEE (reference sequence). The CDR3 sequence: CASSLARGLDEQYF. CDR3 sequence (DNA): TGTGCCAGCAGCTTGGCCAGGGGGCTTGACGAGCAGTACTTC.

On this clone: Other DNA sequences in the same sample also yield this CDR3. V usage is TRBV7-2 and J usage is TRBJ1-6; 12 positions agree with TRBD1. The CDR3 has 16 amino acids. Germline lookup yields CDR1 SGHTA and CDR2 FQGNSA. Losses at the gene ends were 2 bases for V and 10 bases for J; bases not matched to a gene: 6. The CDR3 bases are TGTGCCAGCAGCTTACTTTGGGACAGGGGGCAATCACCCCTCCACTTT. As protein: CASSLLWDRGQSPLHF.

The chain combines TRBV18 with TRBJ2-5; 8 bases line up with TRBD1. Germline CDR1 is KGHSH and CDR2 is LQKENI. V was pared by 3 bases and J by 4 bases, with 10 bases of the junction left unmatched. The CDR3 is made up of 16 amino acids. Here the CDR3 DNA reads TGTGCCAGCTCACCTGACTTAGCCGGGACAGGAGAGACCCAGTACTTC. Amino acids: CASSPDLAGTGETQYF.

A single count supports this clone. The V gene is TRBV11-3, the J gene TRBJ2-6, with D perhaps matching TRBD1 (5 bases). CDR3 size: 16 residues. V lost 3 bases and J lost 1, with 10 bases in between. The germline V gene has CDR1 SGHNT and CDR2 YENEEA. CDR3 coding DNA: TGTGCCAGCAGCTTGACAGCTGCTTCTGGGGCCAACGTCCTGACTTTC. The encoded protein is CASSLTAASGANVLTF.

The CDR3 sequence: CASSPPRAGGADTQYF. CDR3 in DNA: TGCGCCAGCAGCCCCCCTCGGGCGGGAGGAGCAGATACGCAGTATTTT. The rearrangement uses TRBV5-1 and TRBJ2-3, with 8 positions matching TRBD2. The V and J ends lost 4 bases and 4 bases, in that order; junction bases with no gene match: 11. Germline V gene lookup returns CDR1 SGHRS and CDR2 YFSETQ. The CDR3 runs to 16 residues.

In this sample, this clone turned up once. This chain uses TRBV2 with TRBJ2-5; 9 nucleotides align to TRBD1. Germline-derived CDR1 and CDR2 are SNHLY and FYNNEI. CDR3 length equals 15 residues. V gave up 6 bases and J gave up 2 bases; unmatched junction bases: 7. The CDR3 region has the DNA TGTGCCAGCAGAAGGACAGGGGTGGAACAAGAGACCCAGTACTTC. It yields the protein CASRRTGVEQETQYF.